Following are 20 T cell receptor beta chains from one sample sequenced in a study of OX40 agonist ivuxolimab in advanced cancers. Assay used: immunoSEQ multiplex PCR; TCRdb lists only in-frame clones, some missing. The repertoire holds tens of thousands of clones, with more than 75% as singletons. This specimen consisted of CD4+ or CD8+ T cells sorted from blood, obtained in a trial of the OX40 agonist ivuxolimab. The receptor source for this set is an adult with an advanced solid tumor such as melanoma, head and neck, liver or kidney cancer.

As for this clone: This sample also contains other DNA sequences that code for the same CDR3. In DNA form, the CDR3 reads TGTGCCAGTAGTGCTGACAGGGACACTGAAGCTTTCTTT. This encodes CASSADRDTEAFF. The gene calls are TRBV19 and TRBJ1-1, with 7 bases matching TRBD1. Germline V gene sequence: CDR1 LNHDA, CDR2 SQIVND (reference sequence). There are 13 residues in the CDR3. The junction had 3 bases not matched to a gene; V was cut back by 5 bases and J by 3 bases. Full variable domain (missing parts from reference TRBV19 and TRBJ1-1): DGGITQSPKYLFRKEGQNVTLSCEQNLNHDAMYWYRQDPGQGLRLIYYSQIVNDFQKGDIAEGYSVSREKKESFPLTVTSAQKNPTAFYLCASSADRDTEAFFGQGTRLTVV.

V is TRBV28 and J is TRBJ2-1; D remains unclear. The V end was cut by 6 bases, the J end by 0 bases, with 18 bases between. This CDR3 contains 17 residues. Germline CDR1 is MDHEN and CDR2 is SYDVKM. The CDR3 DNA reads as TGTGCCAGCAGCAACACCCTCTCCCCTAGCTCCTACAATGAGCAGTTCTTC. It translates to CASSNTLSPSSYNEQFF.

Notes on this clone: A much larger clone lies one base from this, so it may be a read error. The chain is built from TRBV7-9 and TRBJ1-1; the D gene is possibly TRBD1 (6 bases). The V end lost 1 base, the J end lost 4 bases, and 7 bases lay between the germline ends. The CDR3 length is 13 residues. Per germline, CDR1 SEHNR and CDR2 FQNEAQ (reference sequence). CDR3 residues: CASSLGGATEAFF. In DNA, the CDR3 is TGTGCCAGCAGCTTAGGGGGGGCCACTGAAGCTTTCTTT.

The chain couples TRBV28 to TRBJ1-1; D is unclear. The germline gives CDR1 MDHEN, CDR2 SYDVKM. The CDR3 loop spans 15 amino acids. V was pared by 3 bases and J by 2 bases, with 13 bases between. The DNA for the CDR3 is TGTGCCAGCAGTTTCTCCCGGACGGCCAACACTGAAGCTTTCTTT. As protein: CASSFSRTANTEAFF.

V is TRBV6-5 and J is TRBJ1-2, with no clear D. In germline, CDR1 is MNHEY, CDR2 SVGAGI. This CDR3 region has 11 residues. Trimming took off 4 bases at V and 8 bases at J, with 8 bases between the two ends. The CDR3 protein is CASSFTYGYTF. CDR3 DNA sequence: TGTGCCAGCAGTTTTACATACGGCTACACCTTC.

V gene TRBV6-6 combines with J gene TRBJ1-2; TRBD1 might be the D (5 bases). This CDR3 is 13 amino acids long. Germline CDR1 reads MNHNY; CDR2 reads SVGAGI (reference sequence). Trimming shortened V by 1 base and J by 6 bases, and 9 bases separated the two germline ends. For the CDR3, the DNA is TGTGCCAGCAGTTACTTCCAGGGTAATGGCTACACCTTC. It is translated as CASSYFQGNGYTF.

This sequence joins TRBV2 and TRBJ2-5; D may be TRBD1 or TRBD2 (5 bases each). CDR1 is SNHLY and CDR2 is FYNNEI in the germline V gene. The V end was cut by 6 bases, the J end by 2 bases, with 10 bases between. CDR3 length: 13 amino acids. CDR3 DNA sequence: TGTGCCAGCAGACGGGACGTTCAAGAGACCCAGTACTTC. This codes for CASRRDVQETQYF. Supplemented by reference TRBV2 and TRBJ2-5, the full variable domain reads EPEVTQTPSHQVTQMGQEVILRCVPISNHLYFYWYRQILGQKVEFLVSFYNNEISEKSEIFDDQFSVERPDGSNFTLKIRSTKLEDSAMYFCASRRDVQETQYFGPGTRLLVL.

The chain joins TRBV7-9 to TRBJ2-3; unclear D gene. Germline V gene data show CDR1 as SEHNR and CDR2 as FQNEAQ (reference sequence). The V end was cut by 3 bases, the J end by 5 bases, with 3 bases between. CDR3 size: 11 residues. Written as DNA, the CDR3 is TGTGCCAGCAGCTTCGTAGATACGCAGTATTTT. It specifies CASSFVDTQYF.

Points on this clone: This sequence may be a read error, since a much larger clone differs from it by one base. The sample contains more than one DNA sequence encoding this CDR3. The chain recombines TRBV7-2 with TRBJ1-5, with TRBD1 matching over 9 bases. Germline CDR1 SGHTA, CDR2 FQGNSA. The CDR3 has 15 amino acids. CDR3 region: CASSLEGTGKQPQHF. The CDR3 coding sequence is TGCGCCAGCAGCTTAGAGGGGACAGGGAAACAGCCCCAGCATTTT.

The CDR3 nucleotides are TGTGCCAGCAGCAACCGGGACTTTAGCACAGATACGCAGTATTTT. The encoded protein is CASSNRDFSTDTQYF. This sequence joins TRBV5-4 and TRBJ2-3; D is possibly TRBD2 (6 bases). The CDR3 is 15 residues long. The germline V and J ends were trimmed by 4 bases and 0 bases, with 12 bases remaining between them. Germline loops: CDR1 SGHNT, CDR2 YYREEE (reference sequence).

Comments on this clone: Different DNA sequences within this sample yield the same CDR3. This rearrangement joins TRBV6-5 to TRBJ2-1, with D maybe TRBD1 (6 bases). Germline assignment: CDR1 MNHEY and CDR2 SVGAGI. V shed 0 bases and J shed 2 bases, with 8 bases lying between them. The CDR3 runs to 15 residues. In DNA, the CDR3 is TGTGCCAGCAGTTACTCCTGGGGGCCCTACAATGAGCAGTTCTTC. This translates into CASSYSWGPYNEQFF.

CDR3 sequence: CASSFMTGPLAGYTF. The CDR3 bases are TGTGCCAGCAGCTTCATGACAGGGCCCCTTGCTGGCTACACCTTC. The J gene is TRBJ1-2, the V gene TRBV7-2, with TRBD1 matching 7 bases. V trimming: 3 bases; J trimming: 7 bases; junction bases outside the gene matches: 11. There are 15 residues in the CDR3. CDR1 and CDR2 from the germline V gene are SGHTA and FQGNSA. The whole variable domain, filled in from reference TRBV7-2 and TRBJ1-2, reads GAGVSQSPSNKVTEKGKDVELRCDPISGHTALYWYRQSLGQGLEFLIYFQGNSAPDKSGLPSDRFSAERTGGSVSTLTIQRTQQEDSAVYLCASSFMTGPLAGYTFGSGTRLTVV.

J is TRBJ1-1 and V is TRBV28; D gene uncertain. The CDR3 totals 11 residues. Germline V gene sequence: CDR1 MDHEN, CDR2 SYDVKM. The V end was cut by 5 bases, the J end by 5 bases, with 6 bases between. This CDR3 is CASSLRTEAFF. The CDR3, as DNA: TGTGCCAGCAGTCTAAGGACTGAAGCTTTCTTT.

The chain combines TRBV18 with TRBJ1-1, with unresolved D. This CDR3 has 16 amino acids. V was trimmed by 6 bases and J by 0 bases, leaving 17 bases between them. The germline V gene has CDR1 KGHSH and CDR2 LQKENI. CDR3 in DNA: TGTGCCAGCTCCCAGAATGAAGTAGCGATGAACACTGAAGCTTTCTTT. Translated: CASSQNEVAMNTEAFF. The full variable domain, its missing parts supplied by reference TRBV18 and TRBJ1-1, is NAGVMQNPRHLVRRRGQEARLRCSPMKGHSHVYWYRQLPEEGLKFMVYLQKENIIDESGMPKERFSAEFPKEGPSILRIQQVVRGDSAAYFCASSQNEVAMNTEAFFGQGTRLTVV.

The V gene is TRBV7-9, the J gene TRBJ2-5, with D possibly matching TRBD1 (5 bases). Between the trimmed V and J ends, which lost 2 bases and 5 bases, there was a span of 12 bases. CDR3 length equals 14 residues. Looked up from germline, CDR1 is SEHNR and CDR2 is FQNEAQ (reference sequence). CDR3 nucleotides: TGTGCCAGCAGCTTAAATATGGGGCAGGAGACCCAGTACTTC. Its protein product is CASSLNMGQETQYF.

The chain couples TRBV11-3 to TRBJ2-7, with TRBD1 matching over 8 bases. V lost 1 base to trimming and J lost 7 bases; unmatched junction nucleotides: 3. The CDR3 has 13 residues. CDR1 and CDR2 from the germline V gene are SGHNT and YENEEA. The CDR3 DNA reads TGTGCCAGCAGCTTAGGTCGACAGGGGGAGCAGTACTTC. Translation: CASSLGRQGEQYF.

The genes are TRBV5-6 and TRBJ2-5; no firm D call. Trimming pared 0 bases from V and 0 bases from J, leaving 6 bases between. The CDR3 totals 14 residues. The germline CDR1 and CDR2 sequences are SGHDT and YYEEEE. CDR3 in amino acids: CASSLGGNQETQYF. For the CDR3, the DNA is TGTGCCAGCAGCTTGGGCGGAAACCAAGAGACCCAGTACTTC.

The CDR3 sequence is CASIGLNYGYTF. Here the CDR3 DNA reads TGTGCCAGCATTGGACTGAACTATGGCTACACCTTC. V is TRBV6-1 and J is TRBJ1-2, with D unclear. The V gene's germline CDR1 is MNHNS and CDR2 SASEGT. This CDR3 is built from 12 residues. Trimming cost V 7 bases and J 2 bases, with 8 bases left between them.

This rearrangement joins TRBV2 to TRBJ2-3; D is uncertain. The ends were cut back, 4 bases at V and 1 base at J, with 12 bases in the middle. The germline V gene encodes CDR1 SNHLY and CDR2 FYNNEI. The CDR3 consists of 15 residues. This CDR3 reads CASSVMRPGTDTQYF. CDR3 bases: TGTGCCAGCAGTGTCATGCGACCCGGCACAGATACGCAGTATTTT.

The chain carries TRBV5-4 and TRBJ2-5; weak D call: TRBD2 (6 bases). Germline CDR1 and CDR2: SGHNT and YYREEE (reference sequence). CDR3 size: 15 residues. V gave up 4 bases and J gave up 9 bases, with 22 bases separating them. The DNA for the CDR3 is TGTGCCAGCAGCATACCCGGGACTCGGGCTGGGGCCCAGTACTTC. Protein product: CASSIPGTRAGAQYF.